These 6 T cell receptor beta chains share one sample of origin, sequenced in a study of PD-1 blockade in mismatch repair-deficient tumors. Sequencing was performed with immunoSEQ multiplex PCR; in TCRdb, only in-frame clones are kept and a portion is missing. This sample yields about 100,000 clones, of which 82% are seen a single time; 6.3% belongs to the top ten. The starting material was peripheral blood, obtained roughly 35 weeks after starting pembrolizumab. The receptor source for this set is an adult with mismatch repair-deficient cancer.

V and J are TRBV5-1 and TRBJ1-1; 7 bases fit TRBD1. CDR1 and CDR2 (germline): SGHRS, YFSETQ. The ends lost 3 bases at V and 6 bases at J; junction bases unmatched: 5. The CDR3 consists of 13 residues. CDR3 residues: CASSYDRVAEAFF. The CDR3 DNA follows: TGCGCCAGCAGCTATGACAGGGTCGCTGAAGCTTTCTTT.

The chain is built from TRBV27 and TRBJ2-7; D call uncertain. The CDR3 is made up of 14 amino acids. Germline CDR1 MNHEY, CDR2 SMNVEV (reference sequence). Trimming took off 0 bases at V and 3 bases at J, with 9 bases between the two ends. CDR3: CASSLSPRIYEQYF. As DNA, the CDR3 is TGTGCCAGCAGTTTATCCCCTAGAATCTACGAGCAGTACTTC.

The chain links TRBV5-5 to TRBJ2-7; D is unclear. CDR3 length equals 13 residues. Germline CDR1 SGHKS, CDR2 YYEKEE (reference sequence). V was clipped by 4 bases and J by 0 bases, with 8 bases between them. CDR3 in DNA: TGTGCCAGCAGCCACTCGAGCTCCTACGAGCAGTACTTC. Its protein product is CASSHSSSYEQYF.

The chain has TRBV4-1 and TRBJ2-7; D gene uncertain. CDR1 MGHRA and CDR2 YSYEKL come from the germline V gene. V lost 4 bases and J 1 base, leaving 8 bases between the germline ends. This CDR3 spans 13 amino acids. In DNA, the CDR3 is TGCGCCAGCAGCCTGGACCGTTCCTACGAGCAGTACTTC. The encoded protein is CASSLDRSYEQYF.

The chain employs TRBV11-3 and TRBJ1-2; D is ambiguous. Germline V gene sequence: CDR1 SGHNT, CDR2 YENEEA. V gave up 1 base and J gave up 4 bases, with 13 bases separating them. This CDR3 has 15 residues. CDR3 in DNA: TGTGCCAGCAGCTTAGGTGCGCAGAGACGCTATGGCTACACCTTC. This sequence encodes CASSLGAQRRYGYTF.

In this sample, this clone turned up once. The chain is built from TRBV9 and TRBJ2-1, with 7 bases matching TRBD2. Germline CDR1 SGDLS, CDR2 YYNGEE. J was trimmed by 12 bases and V by 3 bases; bases with no gene match: 9. The CDR3 loop spans 13 amino acids. In nucleotides, the CDR3 is TGTGCCAGCAGCGATGAGGTGGGGACTACGCAGTTCTTC. Translated: CASSDEVGTTQFF.